What follows are 25 T cell receptor beta chains derived from one specimen sequenced in a study of vaccination effects on CD4 cells after COVID-19. Their cognate antigens are unknown. Libraries were prepared by immunoSEQ multiplex PCR; TCRdb keeps only in-frame clonotypes and omits some of them. The table has roughly 41,000 clones, roughly 82% seen once. In the ViraFEST assay, antigen-specific CD4+ clonotypes were identified by expansion after peptide-pool stimulation. Isolating CD4+ T cells followed 9 to 10 days of culture. Vaccine recipients, nucleocapsid antibody negative, had no prior SARS-CoV-2 infection. The starting material was CD4+ T cells from PBMCs cultured with HCoV-NL63 spike peptides, obtained before COVID-19 vaccination. These receptors were collected from a human donor who received a COVID-19 vaccine.

The chain links TRBV6-5 to TRBJ2-1; unclear D gene. Trimming took off 5 bases at V and 0 bases at J, with 8 bases between the two ends. The CDR3 totals 14 residues. CDR1 and CDR2 (germline): MNHEY, SVGAGI. For the CDR3, the DNA is TGTGCCAGCAGTAGGTCAAGCTCCTACAATGAGCAGTTCTTC. It specifies CASSRSSSYNEQFF.

This clone turned up a few times. This chain connects TRBV7-8 to TRBJ1-5, with 7 bases aligning to TRBD1. CDR1 is SGHVS and CDR2 is FQNEAQ in the germline V gene. The V and J ends lost 1 base and 4 bases, in that order; junction bases with no gene match: 4. The CDR3 is 15 amino acids. The CDR3 loop reads CASSLGGTANQPQHF. The CDR3 DNA follows: TGTGCCAGCAGCTTAGGGGGGACAGCTAATCAGCCCCAGCATTTT.

V gene TRBV7-2 combines with J gene TRBJ2-3; D may be TRBD1 or TRBD2 (5 bases each). Deletions cut 5 bases from V and 2 bases from J, with 14 bases between. This CDR3 spans 15 amino acids. Germline V lookup: CDR1 SGHTA, CDR2 FQGNSA. This CDR3 is CASSRRDGHTDTQYF. The DNA for the CDR3 is TGTGCCAGCAGCCGCCGGGACGGACACACAGATACGCAGTATTTT.

In regard to this clone: Within the sample, other DNA sequences also encode this same CDR3. The gene calls are TRBV28 and TRBJ1-2; 7 nucleotides match TRBD1. This CDR3 contains 13 residues. Germline CDR1 and CDR2: MDHEN and SYDVKM. With V trimmed by 2 bases and J by 3 bases, 0 bases remained unmatched. The CDR3 region has the DNA TGTGCCAGCAGTTTAGGGACAGACTATGGCTACACCTTC. Residues: CASSLGTDYGYTF.

This rearrangement joins TRBV29-1 to TRBJ1-1, with D possibly TRBD1 on 5 matching bases. V was cut by 4 bases and J by 1 base, with 10 bases left in between. The length of the CDR3 is 13 residues. Germline V gene lookup returns CDR1 SQVTM and CDR2 ANQGSEA. CDR3 DNA sequence: TGCAGCGTTGTCGGGGGTCGGAACACTGAAGCTTTCTTT. It codes for CSVVGGRNTEAFF. Combining the CDR3 with reference TRBV29-1 and TRBJ1-1 gives the whole variable domain SAVISQKPSRDICQRGTSLTIQCQVDSQVTMMFWYRQQPGQSLTLIATANQGSEATYESGFVIDKFPISRPNLTFSTLTVSNMSPEDSSIYLCSVVGGRNTEAFFGQGTRLTVV.

CDR3 DNA sequence: TGTGCCAGCAGTTCAACAGGGACCTATGGCTACACCTTC. Its protein product is CASSSTGTYGYTF. The chain links TRBV27 to TRBJ1-2, with D possibly matching TRBD1 (6 bases). V gave up 4 bases and J gave up 4 bases, with 10 bases separating them. This CDR3 has 13 residues. The V gene's germline CDR1 is MNHEY and CDR2 SMNVEV (reference sequence).

The chain uses TRBV27 and TRBJ2-1; D is perhaps TRBD2 (6 bases). V lost 6 bases and J 9 bases, leaving 15 bases between the germline ends. The CDR3 contains 13 residues. Germline V gene sequence: CDR1 MNHEY, CDR2 SMNVEV (reference sequence). CDR3 bases: TGTGCCAGCAGGGGTGGCCTAGCGCCTGAGCAGTTCTTC. Encoded protein: CASRGGLAPEQFF.

The V call is TRBV7-2, the J call TRBJ2-5; D tentatively reads TRBD1 or TRBD2 (7 bases each). CDR3 length: 13 residues. The germline CDR1 and CDR2 sequences are SGHTA and FQGNSA. The V gene lost 5 bases and the J gene lost 5 bases, with 12 bases spanning the gap. The CDR3 sequence is CASSGQGGETQYF. In nucleotides, the CDR3 is TGTGCCAGCAGCGGGCAGGGGGGGGAGACCCAGTACTTC.

The rearrangement links TRBV6-5 to TRBJ2-7; 9 bases map to TRBD1. The length of the CDR3 is 13 residues. With 5 bases clipped from V and 6 bases from J, the junction kept 5 bases outside the gene matches. The V gene's germline CDR1 is MNHEY and CDR2 SVGAGI. This CDR3 reads CASSMGQGREQYV. DNA for the CDR3: TGTGCCAGCAGTATGGGACAGGGTCGCGAGCAGTACGTC.

The V gene is TRBV6-5, the J gene TRBJ2-5; D is perhaps TRBD1 (6 bases). The germline CDR1 and CDR2 sequences are MNHEY and SVGAGI. CDR3 length: 13 residues. V gave up 8 bases and J gave up 1 base, with 11 bases separating them. CDR3 amino acids: CASGTRSQETQYF. In DNA, the CDR3 is TGTGCCAGCGGGACAAGAAGCCAAGAGACCCAGTACTTC.

The J gene is TRBJ1-2, the V gene TRBV7-2; tentatively, D is TRBD1 (5 bases). V was shortened by 6 bases and J by 4 bases, with 12 bases between the two germline ends. Germline CDR1 and CDR2: SGHTA and FQGNSA. The CDR3 length is 13 residues. CDR3: CASRRTPPYGYTF. In nucleotides, the CDR3 is TGTGCCAGCAGGAGGACACCCCCCTATGGCTACACCTTC.

The rearrangement joins TRBV6-4 to TRBJ2-7; 8 bases line up with TRBD1. The germline V gene has CDR1 MRHNA and CDR2 SNTAGT. The length of the CDR3 is 15 residues. J lost 4 bases, V lost 3 bases, and 8 bases had no gene match. The CDR3 nucleotides are TGTGCCAGCAGTGAGGACAGGGTGTATAGGTACGAGCAGTACGTC. It translates to CASSEDRVYRYEQYV.

The chain carries TRBV6-5 and TRBJ1-4; unclear D gene. With 6 bases removed from V and 7 bases from J, the gap between germline ends came to 18 bases. Looked up from germline, CDR1 is MNHEY and CDR2 is SVGAGI. CDR3 length equals 15 residues. The CDR3 DNA sequence: TGTGCCAGCAGCCGAACGCGGGCGGCGGGTGAAAAACTGTTTTTT. Amino acid sequence: CASSRTRAAGEKLFF.

This clone was counted between two and nine times. The J gene is TRBJ1-4, the V gene TRBV11-2, with 8 bases aligning to TRBD1. CDR1 and CDR2 from the germline V gene are SGHAT and FQNNGV. CDR3 length equals 14 residues. V lost 1 base and J lost 8; bases outside the gene matches: 3. The CDR3 region is CASSLGRGREKLFF. The CDR3 nucleotides read TGTGCCAGCAGCTTAGGCAGGGGGCGCGAAAAACTGTTTTTT. Based on the CDR3 plus reference TRBV11-2 and TRBJ1-4, the full variable domain is EAGVAQSPRYKIIEKRQSVAFWCNPISGHATLYWYQQILGQGPKLLIQFQNNGVVDDSQLPKDRFSAERLKGVDSTLKIQPAKLEDSAVYLCASSLGRGREKLFFGSGTQLSVL.

The chain employs TRBV5-1 and TRBJ1-5; D ambiguous. The V end was cut by 0 bases, the J end by 1 base, with 5 bases between. CDR3 size: 14 residues. Germline-derived CDR1 and CDR2 are SGHRS and YFSETQ. As DNA, the CDR3 is TGCGCCAGCAGCTTGGAGGGAAGCAATCAGCCCCAGCATTTT. It yields the protein CASSLEGSNQPQHF.

The V call is TRBV4-3, the J call TRBJ2-5, with a weak D call TRBD2 (6 bases). Germline V gene lookup returns CDR1 LGHNA and CDR2 YSLEER. Trimming took 4 bases from V and 0 from J, leaving 15 bases between them. The CDR3 length is 16 residues. Written as DNA, the CDR3 is TGCGCCAGCAGCCCCGGGGGTAGCATGTACCAAGAGACCCAGTACTTC. Its translation is CASSPGGSMYQETQYF.

The rearrangement joins TRBV5-5 to TRBJ2-2; weak D call: TRBD2 (5 bases). Germline values: CDR1 SGHKS, CDR2 YYEKEE (reference sequence). With 0 bases removed from V and 7 bases from J, the gap between germline ends came to 10 bases. The CDR3 consists of 14 residues. The chain's CDR3 is CASSLALAGGELFF. CDR3 DNA sequence: TGTGCCAGCAGCTTGGCTCTAGCTGGCGGGGAGCTGTTTTTT.

This chain links TRBV27 with TRBJ2-3, with 9 bases fitting TRBD1. V shed 5 bases, J shed 4 bases, and the junction held 10 bases outside the gene matches. This CDR3 region has 16 residues. From germline, CDR1 is MNHEY and CDR2 SMNVEV (reference sequence). CDR3 bases: TGTGCCAGCAGTCCACCCCTGACAGGGGGGCCAGATACGCAGTATTTT. Residues: CASSPPLTGGPDTQYF.

This chain uses TRBV9 with TRBJ1-6; 7 nucleotides align to TRBD1. This CDR3 is built from 16 residues. CDR1 is SGDLS and CDR2 is YYNGEE in the germline V gene. With 2 bases clipped from V and 0 bases from J, the junction kept 2 bases outside the gene matches. The CDR3 nucleotides are TGTGCCAGCAGCGTGACAGGGAGCTCCTATAATTCACCCCTCCACTTT. Translating it yields CASSVTGSSYNSPLHF.

The chain has TRBV9 and TRBJ2-5, with D possibly matching TRBD2 (6 bases). V lost 4 bases, J lost 3 bases, and 13 bases lay in between. Germline V gives CDR1 SGDLS, CDR2 YYNGEE. This CDR3 comprises 14 residues. DNA for the CDR3: TGTGCCAGCAGCCCGGGACTGGCCGAAGAGACCCAGTACTTC. Translating it yields CASSPGLAEETQYF.

This chain uses TRBV24-1 with TRBJ1-2, with TRBD1 matching 7 bases. V was clipped by 3 bases and J by 2 bases; unmatched bases: 2. CDR3 size: 14 residues. Germline CDR1 reads KGHDR; CDR2 reads SFDVKD. The CDR3 nucleotides read TGTGCCACCAGTGATGCGACAGGGAACTATGGCTACACCTTC. Translated: CATSDATGNYGYTF.

The chain links TRBV6-5 to TRBJ2-1, with D perhaps TRBD1 or TRBD2 (5 bases each). Trimming stripped 3 bases from V and 8 bases from J, with 11 bases between. Germline V gene data show CDR1 as MNHEY and CDR2 as SVGAGI. The CDR3 runs 13 residues. CDR3 loop: CASSYLRGDEQFF. In DNA form, the CDR3 reads TGTGCCAGCAGTTATCTACGGGGCGATGAGCAGTTCTTC.

The V and J genes are TRBV7-2 and TRBJ1-5; maybe TRBD1 (6 bases). Between the trimmed V and J ends, which lost 2 bases and 2 bases, there was a span of 10 bases. The CDR3 loop spans 15 amino acids. Per germline, CDR1 SGHTA and CDR2 FQGNSA. The CDR3 DNA reads as TGTGCCAGCAGCTTAAATGCAGGGGGCAATCAGCCCCAGCATTTT. Its protein product is CASSLNAGGNQPQHF.

The chain is built from TRBV5-1 and TRBJ1-2; TRBD1 agrees at 10 bases. With V trimmed by 5 bases and J by 4 bases, 5 bases remained unmatched. CDR3 size: 14 residues. Germline V gene data show CDR1 as SGHRS and CDR2 as YFSETQ. The CDR3: CASSRDRGAYGYTF. CDR3 DNA: TGCGCCAGCAGTCGGGACAGGGGTGCCTATGGCTACACCTTC. Combining the CDR3 with reference TRBV5-1 and TRBJ1-2 gives the whole variable domain KAGVTQTPRYLIKTRGQQVTLSCSPISGHRSVSWYQQTPGQGLQFLFEYFSETQRNKGNFPGRFSGRQFSNSRSEMNVSTLELGDSALYLCASSRDRGAYGYTFGSGTRLTVV.

This rearrangement joins TRBV7-2 to TRBJ1-3; 7 bases map to TRBD1. The CDR3 is made up of 16 amino acids. The V segment lost 5 bases and the J segment 4 bases; nucleotides outside the gene matches: 11. The germline CDR1 and CDR2 sequences are SGHTA and FQGNSA. CDR3 in amino acids: CASSPFQGGRGNTIYF. Written as DNA, the CDR3 is TGTGCCAGCAGCCCATTTCAGGGGGGACGCGGAAACACCATATATTTT.